The following is a T cell receptor (beta chain) sequence with its context. The antigen it recognizes is unknown. Per-base qualities were not stored, and no clone one base away is much larger. The library came from RT-PCR. The run used a NextSeq 550. TCRdb passed the public sequencing reads through fastp at Q25 and MiXCR, retaining productive beta sequences. Each entry is one CDR3 protein sequence, shown with its most common DNA and genes. Across this sample there are about 40,000 distinct CDR3 sequences, with more than 30% seen only once. About two thirds of the sample is held by the ten biggest clonotypes. This record belongs to a study of patients and donors after allogeneic stem cell transplantation (dated by TCRdb to 2018 to 2021). V and J are truncated by 0 bases and 10 bases respectively, leaving an intervening sequence of 22 bases. Reading from cysteine to phenylalanine, the CDR3 counts 17 amino acids. The retained sequence is limited to the CDR3, 51 bases, with the frame set at the first base. The germline V gene specifies LGHNA as CDR1 and YSLEER as CDR2.

The specimen sequenced was blood, either unsorted or a sorted T cell fraction (not recorded which). In this chain, TRBV4-3 is recombined with TRBJ2-1; the D gene is perhaps TRBD1, on 6 matching bases. The sequence came from a human donor who was either an allogeneic HSCT recipient or a stem cell or donor lymphocyte infusion donor (not recorded which). It is not recorded whose cells these are; they may come from a transplant donor. The DNA sequence reads TGCGCCAGCAGCCAAGACCCGGGACACTCCTTTAGAAGGGAGCAGTTCTTC. It is translated as CASSQDPGHSFRREQFF.